The next 27 T cell receptor beta chains were all read from a single sample in a study of blood T cell repertoires in COVID-19. Assay used: immunoSEQ multiplex PCR; TCRdb lists only in-frame clones, some missing. Found here are just over 95,000 clones, around 87% of them singletons; the top ten hold 15% to 17%. Sequencing used peripheral blood. The origin of the receptors is a human donor in a cohort sampled during active COVID-19.

The J gene is TRBJ2-2, the V gene TRBV19; 8 nucleotides match TRBD1. The J segment lost 8 bases and the V segment lost 5 bases, leaving 4 bases of the junction unmatched. Germline values: CDR1 LNHDA, CDR2 SQIVND (reference sequence). This CDR3 comprises 13 residues. The DNA for the CDR3 is TGTGCCAGTAGTTCCACAGGGGGAGGGGAGCTGTTTTTT. Translating gives CASSSTGGGELFF.

CDR3 nucleotides: TGTGCCAGCAGCTTTGGGAGGGGAGCCTACAATGAGCAGTTCTTC. It specifies CASSFGRGAYNEQFF. This chain joins TRBV5-8 and TRBJ2-1; 7 bases fit TRBD2. The CDR3 has 15 residues. The V segment lost 2 bases and the J segment 2 bases; nucleotides outside the gene matches: 4. From germline, CDR1 is SGHTS and CDR2 YDEGEE.

The CDR3 DNA sequence: TGTGCCAGCAGTGATTTAGTGAAGGCAGGGGGCCGGTACGAGCAGTACTTC. This gives the protein CASSDLVKAGGRYEQYF. The V call is TRBV2, the J call TRBJ2-7, with TRBD1 identical over 8 bases. J was trimmed by 4 bases and V by 3 bases; bases with no gene match: 14. Germline V gene lookup returns CDR1 SNHLY and CDR2 FYNNEI. CDR3 length equals 17 residues.

V gene TRBV4-2 combines with J gene TRBJ2-5; D is unclear. Per germline, CDR1 LGHNA and CDR2 YNFKEQ. The CDR3 is 14 amino acids. Between the trimmed V and J ends, which lost 0 bases and 5 bases, there was a span of 10 bases. The CDR3 DNA reads TGTGCCAGCAGCCAAGAACCAGGCCCGGAGACCCAGTACTTC. It is translated as CASSQEPGPETQYF.

The chain has TRBV28 and TRBJ2-6, with TRBD2 matching over 10 bases. Trimming cost V 5 bases and J 0 bases; bases outside gene matches: 10. The CDR3 has 19 residues. The germline V gene encodes CDR1 MDHEN and CDR2 SYDVKM. CDR3 DNA: TGTGCCAGCAGTCTCCACGGACTAGCGGATTTCTCTGGGGCCAACGTCCTGACTTTC. This encodes CASSLHGLADFSGANVLTF.

The chain carries TRBV30 and TRBJ1-4; no clear D. This CDR3 is built from 15 residues. Germline V gene lookup returns CDR1 GTSNPN and CDR2 SVGIG (reference sequence). V was clipped by 2 bases and J by 4 bases, with 14 bases between them. The CDR3 spells CAWSSRPKINEKLFF. In DNA, the CDR3 is TGTGCCTGGAGTTCTAGGCCCAAAATTAATGAAAAACTGTTTTTT.

The rearrangement links TRBV30 to TRBJ2-1; D may be TRBD1 (6 bases). The CDR3 extends over 15 amino acids. Trimming took off 3 bases at V and 4 bases at J, with 16 bases between the two ends. CDR1 and CDR2 from the germline V gene are GTSNPN and SVGIG (reference sequence). The DNA of the CDR3 is TGTGCCTGGAGCACAGGACAGCCACCATACAATGAGCAGTTCTTC. Translated, it gives CAWSTGQPPYNEQFF.

V is TRBV12-3 or TRBV12-4 and J is TRBJ2-7; TRBD2 aligns across 9 bases. Unmatched junction bases numbered 3, after V lost 6 bases and J lost 3 bases. The CDR3 covers 13 residues. As DNA, the CDR3 is TGTGCCAGCAGGATAGCGGGAGTCTACGAGCAGTACTTC. Protein: CASRIAGVYEQYF.

The chain has TRBV25-1 and TRBJ1-3; TRBD1 is a possible D gene (6 bases). Trimming left V 1 base short and J 2 bases short, with 12 bases between. CDR1 is MGHDK and CDR2 is SYGVNS in the germline V gene. This CDR3 spans 16 amino acids. DNA of the CDR3: TGTGCCAGCAGTGAATCTGGCAGGGGAGCTGGAAACACCATATATTTT. As protein: CASSESGRGAGNTIYF. Based on the CDR3 plus reference TRBV25-1 and TRBJ1-3, the full variable domain is EADIYQTPRYLVIGTGKKITLECSQTMGHDKMYWYQQDPGMELHLIHYSYGVNSTEKGDLSSESTVSRIRTEHFPLTLESARPSHTSQYLCASSESGRGAGNTIYFGEGSWLTVV.

This chain joins TRBV28 and TRBJ1-2, with D maybe TRBD1 (5 bases). V was shortened by 3 bases and J by 6 bases, with 23 bases between the two germline ends. Germline values: CDR1 MDHEN, CDR2 SYDVKM. The CDR3 extends over 17 amino acids. In DNA form, the CDR3 reads TGTGCCAGCAGTTTGGGGGGGGGAGTTGGAGGGTTTAATGGCTACACCTTC. Translating gives CASSLGGGVGGFNGYTF.

The CDR3 nucleotides are TGTGCCAGCAGCTTAGGGGGACAGGGGGCTTACGGCTACACCTTC. It translates to CASSLGGQGAYGYTF. The chain employs TRBV7-9 and TRBJ1-2; 12 bases agree with TRBD1. CDR1 SEHNR and CDR2 FQNEAQ come from the germline V gene (reference sequence). Losses at the gene ends were 1 base for V and 8 bases for J; bases not matched to a gene: 5. The CDR3 consists of 15 residues.

V and J are TRBV7-2 and TRBJ2-3, with 9 nucleotides matching TRBD1. CDR1 is SGHTA, CDR2 FQGNSA, per germline. Trimming at V came to 5 bases and at J to 10 bases, leaving 10 bases not matched to a gene. This CDR3 comprises 14 residues. The CDR3 nucleotides read TGTGCCAGCAGCATCCATGGACAGGGGTTACCGCAGTATTTT. It translates to CASSIHGQGLPQYF.

This chain connects TRBV28 to TRBJ1-1; D call uncertain. The germline V gene encodes CDR1 MDHEN and CDR2 SYDVKM. Deletions cut 4 bases from V and 0 bases from J, with 6 bases between. The CDR3 sequence is 13 residues long. CDR3 loop: CASSSELNTEAFF. DNA for the CDR3: TGTGCCAGCAGTTCGGAGTTGAACACTGAAGCTTTCTTT.

The chain is built from TRBV4-1 and TRBJ1-2; D is uncertain. Germline values: CDR1 MGHRA, CDR2 YSYEKL. The CDR3 is 11 amino acids. The V end was cut by 1 base, the J end by 7 bases, with 4 bases between. CDR3 in DNA: TGCGCCAGCAGCCAAGCTCTTGGCTACACCTTC. Amino acid sequence: CASSQALGYTF.

The chain links TRBV29-1 to TRBJ2-5; 10 bases fit TRBD1. The germline CDR1 and CDR2 sequences are SQVTM and ANQGSEA. V gave up 5 bases and J gave up 2 bases; unmatched junction bases: 5. The CDR3 totals 14 residues. The DNA of the CDR3 is TGCAGCGTTCGCGGACAGGGGGGTCAAGAGACCCAGTACTTC. Its translation is CSVRGQGGQETQYF.

This clone was counted once. The chain recombines TRBV19 with TRBJ1-4, with TRBD1 matching 7 bases. From germline, CDR1 is LNHDA and CDR2 SQIVND (reference sequence). This CDR3 region has 15 residues. J was trimmed by 6 bases and V by 3 bases; bases with no gene match: 7. CDR3 sequence reads: CASSIGTVSYEKLFF. As DNA, the CDR3 is TGTGCCAGTAGTATTGGGACAGTTTCGTATGAAAAACTGTTTTTT. Together with reference TRBV19 and TRBJ1-4, the CDR3 gives the full variable domain: DGGITQSPKYLFRKEGQNVTLSCEQNLNHDAMYWYRQDPGQGLRLIYYSQIVNDFQKGDIAEGYSVSREKKESFPLTVTSAQKNPTAFYLCASSIGTVSYEKLFFGSGTQLSVL.

This clone was recorded only once. The rearrangement links TRBV5-4 to TRBJ2-3, with TRBD1 matching over 7 bases. Germline CDR1 reads SGHNT; CDR2 reads YYREEE (reference sequence). V shed 4 bases, J shed 2 bases, and the junction held 4 bases outside the gene matches. CDR3 length: 14 amino acids. The CDR3 nucleotides are TGTGCCAGCAGCGGGACAGCTTTCACAGATACGCAGTATTTT. Translation gives CASSGTAFTDTQYF. Combining the CDR3 with reference TRBV5-4 and TRBJ2-3 gives the whole variable domain ETGVTQSPTHLIKTRGQQVTLRCSSQSGHNTVSWYQQALGQGPQFIFQYYREEENGRGNFPPRFSGLQFPNYSSELNVNALELDDSALYLCASSGTAFTDTQYFGPGTRLTVL.

V and J are TRBV11-1 and TRBJ1-6, with D tentatively TRBD1 (5 bases). The germline CDR1 and CDR2 sequences are SGHAT and FQDESV (reference sequence). The V end was cut by 3 bases, the J end by 7 bases, with 10 bases between. CDR3 size: 14 residues. DNA of the CDR3: TGTGCCAGCAGCTTCGAAGGGGTCAATTCACCCCTCCACTTT. This encodes CASSFEGVNSPLHF.

This chain uses TRBV10-2 with TRBJ2-3; 10 bases map to TRBD2. V shed 2 bases, J shed 3 bases, and the junction held 5 bases outside the gene matches. This CDR3 comprises 16 residues. Germline V lookup: CDR1 WSHSY, CDR2 SAAADI. The CDR3 DNA is TGCGCCAGCAGTGAGGGTGCTAGCGGGAGAACAGATACGCAGTATTTT. Its protein product is CASSEGASGRTDTQYF.

The chain recombines TRBV4-3 with TRBJ1-1; a weak D match, TRBD1 (6 bases). Trimming left V 4 bases short and J 2 bases short, with 8 bases between. This CDR3 contains 13 residues. The germline V gene encodes CDR1 LGHNA and CDR2 YSLEER. CDR3 sequence (DNA): TGCGCCAGCAGCCCCGGGACAAACACTGAAGCTTTCTTT. Its translation: CASSPGTNTEAFF.

This rearrangement joins TRBV13 to TRBJ2-5; the match to TRBD1 covers 9 bases. The CDR3 extends over 14 amino acids. Looked up from germline, CDR1 is PRHDT and CDR2 is FYEKMQ (reference sequence). V lost 4 bases and J lost 3; bases outside the gene matches: 3. CDR3 in DNA: TGTGCCAGCAGCTCGACAGGGGGGAAAGAGACCCAGTACTTC. It encodes CASSSTGGKETQYF.

The chain has TRBV4-1 and TRBJ2-7; 9 bases map to TRBD1. Germline assignment: CDR1 MGHRA and CDR2 YSYEKL. The CDR3 is made up of 16 amino acids. Trimming at V came to 0 bases and at J to 1 base, leaving 4 bases not matched to a gene. The CDR3: CASSQESGTGSYEQYF. CDR3 bases: TGCGCCAGCAGCCAAGAATCCGGGACAGGGTCCTACGAGCAGTACTTC.

The V call is TRBV2, the J call TRBJ2-7, with 8 nucleotides matching TRBD2. The CDR3 is made up of 14 amino acids. CDR1 and CDR2 (germline): SNHLY, FYNNEI. V shed 6 bases and J 4 bases; nucleotides not matched to a gene: 8. CDR3 DNA sequence: TGTGCCAGCAGCCCCGGGGGGGGCGGATACGAGCAGTACTTC. Translation gives CASSPGGGGYEQYF.

V and J are TRBV5-1 and TRBJ1-4; maybe TRBD1 (6 bases). Germline V CDR1 and CDR2: SGHRS, YFSETQ. V was trimmed by 0 bases and J by 0 bases, leaving 6 bases between them. This CDR3 contains 15 residues. The CDR3: CASSLEGATNEKLFF. In nucleotides, the CDR3 is TGCGCCAGCAGCTTGGAGGGGGCAACTAATGAAAAACTGTTTTTT. Full variable domain (remainder filled in from reference TRBV5-1 and TRBJ1-4): KAGVTQTPRYLIKTRGQQVTLSCSPISGHRSVSWYQQTPGQGLQFLFEYFSETQRNKGNFPGRFSGRQFSNSRSEMNVSTLELGDSALYLCASSLEGATNEKLFFGSGTQLSVL.

The chain carries TRBV13 and TRBJ2-2; TRBD2 matches at 8 bases. The V and J ends lost 2 bases and 7 bases, in that order; junction bases with no gene match: 9. Germline assignment: CDR1 PRHDT and CDR2 FYEKMQ (reference sequence). The CDR3 loop spans 16 amino acids. The chain's CDR3 is CASSLKLAGPGGELFF. CDR3 sequence (DNA): TGTGCCAGCAGCTTAAAGCTAGCGGGCCCCGGCGGGGAGCTGTTTTTT.

This clone appeared a few times. V and J are TRBV5-1 and TRBJ1-1; TRBD1 aligns across 8 bases. This CDR3 spans 13 amino acids. Germline CDR1 SGHRS, CDR2 YFSETQ. J gave up 6 bases and V 0 bases, and 1 base lay outside the gene matches. DNA for the CDR3: TGCGCCAGCAGCTTGGAACAGGGGGCTGAAGCTTTCTTT. It codes for CASSLEQGAEAFF.

V and J are TRBV7-3 and TRBJ2-1, with 12 bases fitting TRBD2. Germline CDR1 reads SGHTA; CDR2 reads FQGTGA. The CDR3 is 16 amino acids. The V segment lost 4 bases and the J segment 6 bases; nucleotides outside the gene matches: 7. Here the CDR3 DNA reads TGTGCCAGCAGCTCAAGACTAGCGGGGGCCCCCAATGAGCAGTTCTTC. As protein: CASSSRLAGAPNEQFF.